This T cell receptor (beta chain) was captured in a study of T cell repertoires in cytomegalovirus infection. On the study more broadly: It was recently identified HLA-C-restricted and well-studied HLA-B-restricted CMV epitopes that the study used. The public TCR beta signatures pointed to both CMV infection and matching HLA type. General observations from the study: Summed public TCR beta family frequency identified CMV carriers bearing the relevant HLA. Clonotypes of TCR beta that were HLA-C-restricted and CMV-specific dominated the ex vivo response.

About this clonotype: Its antigen is undetermined.

TCRdb passed the reads through MiXCR, listing each CDR3 protein once. The sample includes around 900,000 distinct CDR3 sequences, approximately 33% of them seen just once. Germline-derived CDR1 and CDR2 are SGHVS and FQNEAQ. The CDR3 consists of 18 residues. Trimming pared 4 bases from V and 0 bases from J, leaving 16 bases between. The sample in question was cultured CD8+ T cells from PBMCs, obtained from culture after CMV antigen stimulation. The receptor comes from a human donor in good health (CMV status not recorded). Some clones in this sample may be carry-over from other donors' samples. The chain links TRBV7-8 to TRBJ1-6; no reliable D call. The CDR3 is CASSSPVGGRSYNSPLHF. DNA of the CDR3: TGTGCCAGCAGCTCCCCTGTGGGAGGACGCTCCTATAATTCACCCCTCCACTTT.